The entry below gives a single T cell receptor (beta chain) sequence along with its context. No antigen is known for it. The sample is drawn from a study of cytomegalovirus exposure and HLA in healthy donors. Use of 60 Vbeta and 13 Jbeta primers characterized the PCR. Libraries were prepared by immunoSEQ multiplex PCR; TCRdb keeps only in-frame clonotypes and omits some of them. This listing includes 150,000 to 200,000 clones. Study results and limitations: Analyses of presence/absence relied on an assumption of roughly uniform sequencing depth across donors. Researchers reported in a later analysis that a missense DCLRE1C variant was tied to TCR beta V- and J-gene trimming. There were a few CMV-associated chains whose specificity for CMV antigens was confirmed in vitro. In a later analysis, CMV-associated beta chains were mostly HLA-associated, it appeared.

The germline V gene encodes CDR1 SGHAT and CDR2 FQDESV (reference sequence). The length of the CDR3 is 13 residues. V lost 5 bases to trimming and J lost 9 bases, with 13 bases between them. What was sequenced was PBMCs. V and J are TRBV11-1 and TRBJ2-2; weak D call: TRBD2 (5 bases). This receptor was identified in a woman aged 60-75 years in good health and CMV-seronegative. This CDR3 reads CASSLKGVRELFF. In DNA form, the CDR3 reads TGTGCCAGCAGCCTAAAGGGAGTAAGGGAGCTGTTTTTT.